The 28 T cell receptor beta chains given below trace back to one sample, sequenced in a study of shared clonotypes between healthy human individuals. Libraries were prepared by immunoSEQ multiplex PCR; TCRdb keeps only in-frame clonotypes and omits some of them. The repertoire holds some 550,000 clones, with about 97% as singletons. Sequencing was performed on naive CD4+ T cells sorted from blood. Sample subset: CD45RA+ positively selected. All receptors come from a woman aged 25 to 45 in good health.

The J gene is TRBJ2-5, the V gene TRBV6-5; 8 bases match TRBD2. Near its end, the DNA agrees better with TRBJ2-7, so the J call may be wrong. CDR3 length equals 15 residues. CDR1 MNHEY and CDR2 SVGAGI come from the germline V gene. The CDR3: CASRKSGSVGYEQYF. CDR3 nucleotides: TGTGCCAGCAGAAAAAGCGGGAGTGTCGGATACGAGCAGTACTTC.

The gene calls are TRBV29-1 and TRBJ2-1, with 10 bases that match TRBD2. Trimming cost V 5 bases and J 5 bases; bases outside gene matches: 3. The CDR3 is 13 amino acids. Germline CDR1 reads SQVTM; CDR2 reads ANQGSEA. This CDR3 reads CSVQGLANNEQFF. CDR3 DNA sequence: TGCAGCGTTCAGGGACTAGCGAACAATGAGCAGTTCTTC.

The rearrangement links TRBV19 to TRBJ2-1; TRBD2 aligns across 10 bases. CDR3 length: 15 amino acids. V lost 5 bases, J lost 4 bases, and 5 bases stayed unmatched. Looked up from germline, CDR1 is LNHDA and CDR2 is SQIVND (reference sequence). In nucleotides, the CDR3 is TGTGCCAGTAGTCAAGCGGGAGGGGCTTACAATGAGCAGTTCTTC. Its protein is CASSQAGGAYNEQFF.

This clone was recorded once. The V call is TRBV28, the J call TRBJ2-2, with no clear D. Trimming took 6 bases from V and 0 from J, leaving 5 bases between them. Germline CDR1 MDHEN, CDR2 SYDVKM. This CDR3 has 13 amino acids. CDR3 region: CASRGANTGELFF. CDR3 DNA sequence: TGTGCCAGCAGGGGCGCGAACACCGGGGAGCTGTTTTTT.

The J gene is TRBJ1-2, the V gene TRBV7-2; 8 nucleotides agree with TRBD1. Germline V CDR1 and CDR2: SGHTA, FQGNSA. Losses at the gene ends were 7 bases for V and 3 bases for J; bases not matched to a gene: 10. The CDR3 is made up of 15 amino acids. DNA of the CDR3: TGTGCCAGCACCCTACGAGACAGGGGACACTATGGCTACACCTTC. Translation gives CASTLRDRGHYGYTF.

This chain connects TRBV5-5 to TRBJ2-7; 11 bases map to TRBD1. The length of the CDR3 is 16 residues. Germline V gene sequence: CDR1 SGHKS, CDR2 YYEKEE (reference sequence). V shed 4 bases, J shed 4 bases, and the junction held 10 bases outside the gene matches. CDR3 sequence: CASSMAGQGAFYEQYF. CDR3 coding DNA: TGTGCCAGCAGCATGGCTGGACAGGGGGCTTTTTACGAGCAGTACTTC.

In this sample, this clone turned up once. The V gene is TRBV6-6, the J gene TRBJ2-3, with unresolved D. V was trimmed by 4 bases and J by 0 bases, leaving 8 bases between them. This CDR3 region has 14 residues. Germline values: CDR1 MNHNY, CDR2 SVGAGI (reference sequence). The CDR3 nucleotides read TGTGCCAGCAGTTTCGGCCTGAGCACAGATACGCAGTATTTT. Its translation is CASSFGLSTDTQYF.

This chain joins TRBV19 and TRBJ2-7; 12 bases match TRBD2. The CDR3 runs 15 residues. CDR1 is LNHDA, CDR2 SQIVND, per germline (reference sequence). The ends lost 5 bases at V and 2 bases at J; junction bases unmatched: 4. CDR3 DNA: TGTGCCAGTAGTTCTCGACTAGCGGGGGCCTACGAGCAGTACTTC. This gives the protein CASSSRLAGAYEQYF.

This chain's CDR3 is CASSNRRDSYEQYF. The CDR3 coding sequence is TGTGCCAGCAGCAACCGCCGGGACAGCTACGAGCAGTACTTC. The chain recombines TRBV27 with TRBJ2-7; 7 nucleotides match TRBD1. The V and J ends lost 6 bases and 3 bases, in that order; junction bases with no gene match: 8. This CDR3 comprises 14 residues. Germline CDR1 and CDR2: MNHEY and SMNVEV (reference sequence).

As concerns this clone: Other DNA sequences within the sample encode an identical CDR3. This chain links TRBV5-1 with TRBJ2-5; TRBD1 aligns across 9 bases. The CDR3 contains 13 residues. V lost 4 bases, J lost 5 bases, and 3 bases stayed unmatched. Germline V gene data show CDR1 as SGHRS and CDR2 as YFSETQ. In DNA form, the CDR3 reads TGCGCCAGCAGCCTTACAGGGGGCGAGACCCAGTACTTC. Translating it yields CASSLTGGETQYF.

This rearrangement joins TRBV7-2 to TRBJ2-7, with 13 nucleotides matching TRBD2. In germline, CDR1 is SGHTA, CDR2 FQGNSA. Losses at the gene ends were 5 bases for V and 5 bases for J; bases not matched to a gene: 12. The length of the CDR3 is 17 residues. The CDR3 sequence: CASSRTRTSGRLNEQYF. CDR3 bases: TGTGCCAGCAGCCGTACCCGGACTAGCGGGAGATTGAACGAGCAGTACTTC.

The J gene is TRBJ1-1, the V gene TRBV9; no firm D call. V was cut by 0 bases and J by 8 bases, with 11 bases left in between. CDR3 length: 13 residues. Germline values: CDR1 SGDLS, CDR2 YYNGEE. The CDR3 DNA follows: TGTGCCAGCAGCGTAGACGGGTGGACCGAAGCTTTCTTT. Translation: CASSVDGWTEAFF.

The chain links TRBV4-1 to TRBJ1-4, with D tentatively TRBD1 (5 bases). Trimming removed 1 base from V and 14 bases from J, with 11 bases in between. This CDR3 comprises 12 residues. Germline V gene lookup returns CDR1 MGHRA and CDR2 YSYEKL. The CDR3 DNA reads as TGCGCCAGCAGCCAAGGGGGCAGCTCCCTGTTTTTT. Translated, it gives CASSQGGSSLFF.

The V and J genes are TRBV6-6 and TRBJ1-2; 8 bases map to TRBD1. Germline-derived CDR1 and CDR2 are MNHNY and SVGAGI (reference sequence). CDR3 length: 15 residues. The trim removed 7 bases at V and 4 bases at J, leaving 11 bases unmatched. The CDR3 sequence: CASTRQGQLGYGYTF. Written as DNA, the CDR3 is TGTGCCAGCACCCGACAGGGGCAACTTGGCTATGGCTACACCTTC.

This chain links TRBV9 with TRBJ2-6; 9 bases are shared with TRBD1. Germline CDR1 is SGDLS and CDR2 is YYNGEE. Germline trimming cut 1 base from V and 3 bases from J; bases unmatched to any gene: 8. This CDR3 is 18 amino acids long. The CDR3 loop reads CASSVTGGVSGGANVLTF. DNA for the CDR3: TGTGCCAGCAGCGTAACAGGGGGCGTTTCGGGTGGGGCCAACGTCCTGACTTTC.

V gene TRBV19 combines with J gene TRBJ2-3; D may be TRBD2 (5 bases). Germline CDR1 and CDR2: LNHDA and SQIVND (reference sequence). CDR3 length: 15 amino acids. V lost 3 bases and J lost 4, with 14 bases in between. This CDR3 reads CASSILKTSPDTQYF. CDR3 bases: TGTGCCAGTAGTATCCTAAAAACTAGTCCAGATACGCAGTATTTT.

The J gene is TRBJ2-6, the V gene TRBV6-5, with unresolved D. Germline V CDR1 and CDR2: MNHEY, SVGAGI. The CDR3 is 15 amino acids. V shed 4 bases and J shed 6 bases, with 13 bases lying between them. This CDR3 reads CASSFDGREANVLTF. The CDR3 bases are TGTGCCAGCAGTTTCGACGGAAGAGAGGCCAACGTCCTGACTTTC.

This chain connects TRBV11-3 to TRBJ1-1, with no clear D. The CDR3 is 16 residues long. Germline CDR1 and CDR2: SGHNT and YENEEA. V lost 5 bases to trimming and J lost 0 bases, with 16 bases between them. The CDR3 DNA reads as TGTGCCAGCAGCCCCTCTTTTGTCGGGGTGAACACTGAAGCTTTCTTT. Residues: CASSPSFVGVNTEAFF.

The CDR3 DNA reads as TGTGCCAGCAGAGAAACGGAGGTTGAAAAACTGTTTTTT. Residues: CASRETEVEKLFF. The V call is TRBV2, the J call TRBJ1-4; D is undetermined. Germline CDR1 reads SNHLY; CDR2 reads FYNNEI. V was clipped by 6 bases and J by 7 bases, with 12 bases between them. The CDR3 loop spans 13 amino acids.

CDR3 loop: CASSEWSGTSYNEQFF. In nucleotides, the CDR3 is TGTGCCAGCAGTGAATGGAGCGGGACCTCCTACAATGAGCAGTTCTTC. The chain recombines TRBV25-1 with TRBJ2-1; 7 nucleotides align to TRBD2. The CDR3 loop spans 16 amino acids. CDR1 and CDR2 (germline): MGHDK, SYGVNS. V was clipped by 1 base and J by 0 bases; unmatched bases: 3.

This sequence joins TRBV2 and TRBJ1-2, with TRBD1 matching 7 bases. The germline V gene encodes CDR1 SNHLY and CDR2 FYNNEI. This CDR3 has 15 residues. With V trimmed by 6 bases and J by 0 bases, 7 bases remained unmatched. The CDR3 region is CASSADRQTNYGYTF. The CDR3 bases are TGTGCCAGCAGCGCGGACAGGCAGACTAACTATGGCTACACCTTC.

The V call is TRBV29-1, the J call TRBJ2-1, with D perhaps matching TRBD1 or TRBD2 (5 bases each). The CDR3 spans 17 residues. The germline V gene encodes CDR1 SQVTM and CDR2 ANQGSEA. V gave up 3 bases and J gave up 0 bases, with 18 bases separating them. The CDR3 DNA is TGCAGCGTTGATCCGCCAGGTTCTGGGGGCTCCTACAATGAGCAGTTCTTC. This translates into CSVDPPGSGGSYNEQFF.

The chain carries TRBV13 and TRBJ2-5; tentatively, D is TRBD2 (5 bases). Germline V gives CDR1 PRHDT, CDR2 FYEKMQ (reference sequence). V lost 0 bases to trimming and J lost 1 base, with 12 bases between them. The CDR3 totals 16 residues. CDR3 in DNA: TGTGCCAGCAGCTTAGGAGCGGTCCGGCCCCAAGAGACCCAGTACTTC. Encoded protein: CASSLGAVRPQETQYF.

This CDR3 is CAWQCVRYQSRANVLTF. As DNA, the CDR3 is TGTGCCTGGCAATGTGTGCGTTATCAAAGTCGGGCCAACGTCCTGACTTTC. The gene calls are TRBV30 and TRBJ2-6, with D unclear. The V end was cut by 5 bases, the J end by 5 bases, with 22 bases between. CDR1 is GTSNPN, CDR2 SVGIG, per germline (reference sequence). The CDR3 sequence is 17 residues long.

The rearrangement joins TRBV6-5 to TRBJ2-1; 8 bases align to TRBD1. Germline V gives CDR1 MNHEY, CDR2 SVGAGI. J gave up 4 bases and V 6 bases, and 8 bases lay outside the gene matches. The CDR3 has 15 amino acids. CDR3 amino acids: CASSPDRGPYNEQFF. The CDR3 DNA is TGTGCCAGCAGCCCCGACAGGGGACCATACAATGAGCAGTTCTTC.

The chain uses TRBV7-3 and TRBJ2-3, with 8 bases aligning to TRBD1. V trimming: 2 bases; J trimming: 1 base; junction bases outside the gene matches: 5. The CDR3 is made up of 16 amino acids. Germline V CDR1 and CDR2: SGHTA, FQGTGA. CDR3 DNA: TGTGCCAGCAGCTTAGCAGGGGGCTCGGGCACAGATACGCAGTATTTT. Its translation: CASSLAGGSGTDTQYF.

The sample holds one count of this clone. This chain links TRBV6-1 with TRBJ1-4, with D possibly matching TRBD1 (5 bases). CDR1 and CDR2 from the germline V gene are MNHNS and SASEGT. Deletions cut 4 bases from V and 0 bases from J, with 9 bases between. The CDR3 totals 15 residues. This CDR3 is CASSGGGATNEKLFF. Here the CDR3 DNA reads TGTGCCAGCAGTGGAGGAGGGGCAACTAATGAAAAACTGTTTTTT.

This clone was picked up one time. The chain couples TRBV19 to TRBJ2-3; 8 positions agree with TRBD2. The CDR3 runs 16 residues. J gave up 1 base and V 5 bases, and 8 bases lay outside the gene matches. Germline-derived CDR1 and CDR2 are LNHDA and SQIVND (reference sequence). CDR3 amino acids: CASSHGGVPGTDTQYF. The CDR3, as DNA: TGTGCCAGTAGTCACGGGGGGGTACCCGGCACAGATACGCAGTATTTT.